This record looks at one T cell receptor (beta chain) sequence and its context. Its antigen has not been determined. The record has no base qualities; no much larger clone is one base away. Collaborating institutions collected whole blood in K2EDTA tubes following their own protocols. For TCRbeta analysis, collaborator samples were shipped as frozen whole blood, as isolated PBMCs, or as DNA extracted from either sample type. The immunoSEQ Assay, a bias-controlled multiplex PCR, was used to amplify TCRbeta CDR3 regions from genomic DNA. Processing in the source paper ran as follows. The number of nucleated cells in each sample was estimated by amplification of reference gene primers within the assay. Sequence reads were collapsed and filtered to measure the absolute abundance of every unique TCRbeta CDR3 rearrangement. Productive Simpson clonality was computed per sample as the square root of Simpson's diversity index over productive rearrangements. In TCRdb, the immuneACCESS table is reduced to in-frame sequences with V and J assigned. These tables do not hold every clone; where another copy was compared, an unresolved V gene accounts for under half, and the others remain unexplained. V, J and clone size derive from that table, while D and trimming were established from the DNA sequence. This sample lists tens of thousands of clones; approximately 89% were detected once. Together, the top ten hold about 6.8% of the sample.

The sample originates from a study of blood T cell repertoires in COVID-19 (dated by TCRdb to 2019 to 2021). Turning to the overall study: Samples covering the acute and convalescent phases of COVID-19 were provided by collaborators in the United States, Italy and Spain. The prospective study material was composed of cDNA or gDNA derived from T cells, B-cell-depleted T cells, or PBMCs. The dataset comprised deeply sampled blood TCRbeta repertoires from subjects exposed to, actively infected with, or recovered from COVID-19. A freely available public database, intended as a resource for researchers studying the immune response to SARS-CoV-2, is where the repertoires were released. Samples were obtained from the ongoing ImmuneRACE study (first 160 participants) and from 1,254 subjects provided by 6 global collaborators. Nearly every sample came with metadata listing a de-identified subject ID, COVID-19 status, age in years and sex. Where HLA class I and class II types were available, the types were taken from metadata supplied by the sample provider, not from assay-based typing.

Beyond this particular receptor, the publication reports: The amount of clinical and demographic metadata varied by source and participant and was provided uncurated.

Taken from cysteine to phenylalanine, the CDR3 has 16 residues. The read is trimmed to its CDR3 DNA, 48 bases read in frame from base 1. V ends up 6 bases short and J 4 bases short, with an unmatched junction base count of 11. Taken from the germline V gene (reference sequence), the CDR1 and CDR2 loops are LNHDA and SQIVND. Sample: peripheral blood. The sequence came from a man aged 55-75 years with acute or convalescent COVID-19. The chain is made from TRBV19 and TRBJ2-1, and 8 junction bases match TRBD2. The sequenced DNA is TGTGCCAGTAGCAACGGGGGGGCTGGGGTGTACAATGAGCAGTTCTTC. Its amino acids are CASSNGGAGVYNEQFF.